The 2 T cell receptor beta chains below were found in one sample sequenced in a study of T cell changes during pregnancy in multiple sclerosis. This table comes from immunoSEQ multiplex PCR, and its TCRdb copy is limited to in-frame clones, with some not included. Among approximately 22,000 clones listed, more than 75% were seen once. The sequences come from CD4+ T cells from peripheral blood mononuclear cells, collected in the first trimester of pregnancy. The receptors were sampled from a female donor in good health, enrolled as a control in a pregnancy study.

This chain connects TRBV6-1 to TRBJ1-2; TRBD1 aligns across 10 bases. V was pared by 2 bases and J by 8 bases, with 11 bases of the junction left unmatched. The CDR3 sequence is 16 residues long. CDR1 is MNHNS and CDR2 is SASEGT in the germline V gene. CDR3 bases: TGTGCCAGCAGTGAACTAGGGACAGGGGCAGTGGGAGGCTACACCTTC. Its protein is CASSELGTGAVGGYTF.

In DNA, the CDR3 is TGTGCCAGCAGCTTATACAGGAACAATCAGCCCCAGCATTTT. Its translation: CASSLYRNNQPQHF. The genes are TRBV7-8 and TRBJ1-5, with a possible D match to TRBD1 (5 bases). The germline V gene has CDR1 SGHVS and CDR2 FQNEAQ. The length of the CDR3 is 14 residues. With 2 bases removed from V and 3 bases from J, the gap between germline ends came to 8 bases.